Included here is one TCR beta chain sequence, with context. The target antigen is unknown. The entry originates in a study of cytomegalovirus exposure and HLA in healthy donors. Study results and caveats: Most subjects had HLA-A and HLA-B alleles reportedly predicted accurately by TCR beta sequences. Association of a missense DCLRE1C variant with TCR beta V- and J-gene trimming was reported in a later analysis.

The CDR3 runs to 13 residues. Trimming removed 5 bases at V and 5 bases at J, with 12 bases between. CDR1 and CDR2 from the germline V gene are SSHAT and FNYEAQ (reference sequence). PCR was performed using 60 Vbeta and 13 Jbeta primers. Method: immunoSEQ multiplex PCR; TCRdb's copy keeps in-frame clones and lacks some. The sample carries about 120,000 clones, about 80% recorded once. Input material: PBMCs. The TCR was taken from a female donor in good health and CMV-seropositive. The J gene is TRBJ2-5, the V gene TRBV7-7, with a possible D match to TRBD1 (6 bases). CDR3 protein: CASSRQGSETQYF. CDR3 sequence (DNA): TGTGCCAGCAGCCGGCAGGGGTCGGAGACCCAGTACTTC. Using reference TRBV7-7 and TRBJ2-5 for the parts outside the CDR3, the full variable domain is GAGVSQSPRYKVTKRGQDVTLRCDPISSHATLYWYQQALGQGPEFLTYFNYEAQPDKSGLPSDRFSAERPEGSISTLTIQRTEQRDSAMYRCASSRQGSETQYFGPGTRLLVL.